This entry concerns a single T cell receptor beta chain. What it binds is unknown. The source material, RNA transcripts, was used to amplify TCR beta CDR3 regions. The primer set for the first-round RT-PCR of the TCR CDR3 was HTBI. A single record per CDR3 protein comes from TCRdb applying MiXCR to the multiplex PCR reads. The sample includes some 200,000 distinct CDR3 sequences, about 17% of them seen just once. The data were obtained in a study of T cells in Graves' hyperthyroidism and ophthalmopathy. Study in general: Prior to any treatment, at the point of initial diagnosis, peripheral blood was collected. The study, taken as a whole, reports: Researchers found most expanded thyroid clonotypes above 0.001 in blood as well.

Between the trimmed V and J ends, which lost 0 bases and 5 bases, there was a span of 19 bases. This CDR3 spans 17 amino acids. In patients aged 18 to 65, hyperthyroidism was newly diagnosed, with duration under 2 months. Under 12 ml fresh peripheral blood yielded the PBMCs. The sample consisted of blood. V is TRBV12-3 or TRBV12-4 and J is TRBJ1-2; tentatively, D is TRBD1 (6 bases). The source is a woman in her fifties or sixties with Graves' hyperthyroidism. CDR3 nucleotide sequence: TGTGCCAGCAGTTTAGCGCACCTGGGGGCGCGGTCGTATGGCTACACCTTC. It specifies CASSLAHLGARSYGYTF.